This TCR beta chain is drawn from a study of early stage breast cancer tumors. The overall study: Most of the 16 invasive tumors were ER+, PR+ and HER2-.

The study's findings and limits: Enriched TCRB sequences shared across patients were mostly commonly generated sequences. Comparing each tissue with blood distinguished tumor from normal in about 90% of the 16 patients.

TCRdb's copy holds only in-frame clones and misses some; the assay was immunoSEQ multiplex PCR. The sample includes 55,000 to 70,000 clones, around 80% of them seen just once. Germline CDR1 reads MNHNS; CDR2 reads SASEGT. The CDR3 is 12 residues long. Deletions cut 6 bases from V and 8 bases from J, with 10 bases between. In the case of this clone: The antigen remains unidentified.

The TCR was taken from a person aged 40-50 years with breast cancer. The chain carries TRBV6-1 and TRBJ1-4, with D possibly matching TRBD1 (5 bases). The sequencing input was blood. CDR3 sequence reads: CASRPGGEKLFF. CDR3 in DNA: TGTGCCAGCAGGCCTGGGGGGGAAAAACTGTTTTTT.